Listed below are T cell receptor beta chains from one sample, sequenced in a study of blood T cell repertoires in COVID-19. The repertoire was sequenced with immunoSEQ multiplex PCR; TCRdb's copy has only in-frame clones and lacks some. The repertoire holds around 140,000 clones, with about nine tenths as singletons. The source material was PBMCs or T cells enriched from blood (not recorded which). These receptors were obtained from a woman between 40 and 55 years old who had been exposed to COVID-19. Each CDR3 is given with its conserved first and last residue. Each record gives: V gene, clone size, D gene, J gene, CDR3 DNA, CDR3 protein. D genes are given only for firm matches. The listing skips clone size in some rows; elsewhere it reads once, few, many or a size class.

v_call: TRBV12-3/TRBV12-4; clone_size: -; d_call: -; j_call: TRBJ1-1; cdr3_nt: TGTGCCAGCAGTCGGGGGAAAGCTTTCTTT; cdr3_aa: CASSRGKAFF
v_call: TRBV7-8; clone_size: -; d_call: -; j_call: TRBJ1-2; cdr3_nt: TGTGCCAGCAGCCTCCCGGACACCTCTAACTATGGCTACACCTTC; cdr3_aa: CASSLPDTSNYGYTF
v_call: TRBV18; clone_size: -; d_call: -; j_call: TRBJ1-1; cdr3_nt: TGTGCCAGCTCACCACTAGAGGGCAACACTGAAGCTTTCTTT; cdr3_aa: CASSPLEGNTEAFF
v_call: TRBV18; clone_size: -; d_call: -; j_call: TRBJ1-2; cdr3_nt: TGTGCCAGCTCACCACCGGGGGGACGGGGCTACACCTTC; cdr3_aa: CASSPPGGRGYTF
v_call: TRBV4-2; clone_size: -; d_call: -; j_call: TRBJ2-5; cdr3_nt: TGTGCCAGCAGCCGCGACCAAGAGACCCAGTACTTC; cdr3_aa: CASSRDQETQYF
v_call: TRBV9; clone_size: -; d_call: -; j_call: TRBJ2-1; cdr3_nt: TGTGCCAGCAGCGCCGATCTCAGCTCCTACAATGAGCAGTTCTTC; cdr3_aa: CASSADLSSYNEQFF
v_call: TRBV15; clone_size: -; d_call: TRBD1; j_call: TRBJ1-4; cdr3_nt: TGTGCCACCGGTACCCAGGGGGCGTGGGAAAAACTGTTTTTT; cdr3_aa: CATGTQGAWEKLFF
v_call: TRBV6-5; clone_size: -; d_call: TRBD1; j_call: TRBJ1-2; cdr3_nt: TGTGCCAGCAGTACAGGACAGGGGAAGAACTATGGCTACACCTTC; cdr3_aa: CASSTGQGKNYGYTF
v_call: TRBV29-1; clone_size: -; d_call: -; j_call: TRBJ1-5; cdr3_nt: TGCAGCGTTGCCGGAGGGACGGGACATCAGCCCCAGCATTTT; cdr3_aa: CSVAGGTGHQPQHF
v_call: TRBV6-5; clone_size: -; d_call: -; j_call: TRBJ1-6; cdr3_nt: TGTGCCAGCAGTTACCTTAACGCAGGGGATGGGTCACCCCTCCACTTT; cdr3_aa: CASSYLNAGDGSPLHF
v_call: TRBV13; clone_size: -; d_call: -; j_call: TRBJ1-6; cdr3_nt: TGTGCCAGCAGCTTAGGCAGGGTCTCACCCCTCCACTTT; cdr3_aa: CASSLGRVSPLHF
v_call: TRBV5-4; clone_size: -; d_call: -; j_call: TRBJ1-1; cdr3_nt: TGTGCCAGCAGCTCCCAGGCGGGGATTAACACTGAAGCTTTCTTT; cdr3_aa: CASSSQAGINTEAFF
v_call: TRBV9; clone_size: -; d_call: TRBD2; j_call: TRBJ2-3; cdr3_nt: TGTGCCAGCAGCGGGAGACTAGCGGGAGTGGATACGCAGTATTTT; cdr3_aa: CASSGRLAGVDTQYF
v_call: TRBV25-1; clone_size: -; d_call: -; j_call: TRBJ1-6; cdr3_nt: TGTGCCAGCAGTTATGCAAGGGGGCCCCTCCACTTT; cdr3_aa: CASSYARGPLHF
v_call: TRBV7-2; clone_size: -; d_call: TRBD2; j_call: TRBJ2-1; cdr3_nt: TGTGCCAGCAGCTTAGGGACTAGCGGGCGCTACTCCTACAATGAGCAGTTCTTC; cdr3_aa: CASSLGTSGRYSYNEQFF
v_call: TRBV12-5; clone_size: -; d_call: -; j_call: TRBJ2-7; cdr3_nt: TGTGCTAGCATGACAGACTACGAGCAGTACTTC; cdr3_aa: CASMTDYEQYF
v_call: TRBV29-1; clone_size: -; d_call: TRBD2; j_call: TRBJ2-1; cdr3_nt: TGCAGCGTAAAAGCCGGGACTAGCGGGGGGGCGTCCTACAATGAGCAGTTCTTC; cdr3_aa: CSVKAGTSGGASYNEQFF
v_call: TRBV6-2/TRBV6-3; clone_size: -; d_call: TRBD2; j_call: TRBJ2-7; cdr3_nt: TGTGCCAGCAGCCCGGGACTAGCGGGACCCTACGAGCAGTACTTC; cdr3_aa: CASSPGLAGPYEQYF
v_call: TRBV15; clone_size: -; d_call: TRBD2; j_call: TRBJ2-1; cdr3_nt: TGTGCCACCGCCCTAGCGGGGGGGCCATGGGAGCAGTTCTTC; cdr3_aa: CATALAGGPWEQFF
v_call: TRBV5-1; clone_size: -; d_call: TRBD1; j_call: TRBJ2-7; cdr3_nt: TGCGCCAGCAGCGAGACGTATCGACAGGGTAGCGAGCAGTACTTC; cdr3_aa: CASSETYRQGSEQYF
v_call: TRBV11-2; clone_size: -; d_call: TRBD1; j_call: TRBJ1-2; cdr3_nt: TGTGCCAGCAGCGGGACAGGGGCCTATGGCTACACCTTC; cdr3_aa: CASSGTGAYGYTF
v_call: TRBV7-8; clone_size: -; d_call: -; j_call: TRBJ1-1; cdr3_nt: TGTGCCAGCAGCTTCCGGAACACTGAAGCTTTCTTT; cdr3_aa: CASSFRNTEAFF
v_call: TRBV6-5; clone_size: -; d_call: -; j_call: TRBJ1-2; cdr3_nt: TGTGCCAGCAGTTACTCCGGGACAGGCTACACCTTC; cdr3_aa: CASSYSGTGYTF
v_call: TRBV7-2; clone_size: -; d_call: -; j_call: TRBJ2-3; cdr3_nt: TGTGCCAGCAGCTCATCCAGGGGATCGACAGATACGCAGTATTTT; cdr3_aa: CASSSSRGSTDTQYF
v_call: TRBV6-1; clone_size: -; d_call: -; j_call: TRBJ2-5; cdr3_nt: TGTGCCAGCAGTGAAGTCGGGTCTAGCGTAAGGGAGACCCAGTACTTC; cdr3_aa: CASSEVGSSVRETQYF
v_call: TRBV10-1; clone_size: -; d_call: -; j_call: TRBJ1-1; cdr3_nt: TGCGCCAGCAGTGTTCGGGGTTACACTGAAGCTTTCTTT; cdr3_aa: CASSVRGYTEAFF
v_call: TRBV25-1; clone_size: -; d_call: -; j_call: TRBJ1-1; cdr3_nt: TGTGCCAGCAGTTCTCCTTTTGAAGCTTTCTTT; cdr3_aa: CASSSPFEAFF
v_call: TRBV19; clone_size: once; d_call: -; j_call: TRBJ2-7; cdr3_nt: TGTGCCAGTAGCCGAGGGGGAAGCTCCTACGAGCAGTACTTC; cdr3_aa: CASSRGGSSYEQYF
v_call: TRBV19; clone_size: few; d_call: -; j_call: TRBJ1-5; cdr3_nt: TGTGCCACCCGGGGGGGTATAAGCAATCAGCCCCAGCATTTT; cdr3_aa: CATRGGISNQPQHF
v_call: TRBV28; clone_size: -; d_call: -; j_call: TRBJ2-1; cdr3_nt: TGTGCCAGCAGTCAGACACCCCCGAACTCCTACAATGAGCAGTTCTTC; cdr3_aa: CASSQTPPNSYNEQFF
v_call: TRBV18; clone_size: once; d_call: TRBD1; j_call: TRBJ1-5; cdr3_nt: TGTGCCAGCTCACCGGTCGGGGGACAGGAATCGGTTCCCCAGCATTTT; cdr3_aa: CASSPVGGQESVPQHF
v_call: TRBV21-1; clone_size: once; d_call: -; j_call: TRBJ2-1; cdr3_nt: TGTGCCAGCAGCAAATGGAGGCCCACCCCGAGCTACAATGAGCAGTTCTTC; cdr3_aa: CASSKWRPTPSYNEQFF
v_call: TRBV27; clone_size: -; d_call: -; j_call: TRBJ2-7; cdr3_nt: TGTGCCAGCAGTTTAGGGTGGGGGACTCTGAGCTCCTACGAGCAGTACTTC; cdr3_aa: CASSLGWGTLSSYEQYF
v_call: TRBV6-2/TRBV6-3; clone_size: few; d_call: TRBD2; j_call: TRBJ2-7; cdr3_nt: TGTGCCAGCAGTTACCCGACTAGCGGGGTCTCCTACGAGCAGTACTTC; cdr3_aa: CASSYPTSGVSYEQYF
v_call: TRBV9; clone_size: -; d_call: -; j_call: TRBJ2-1; cdr3_nt: TGTGCCAGCAGCGTAGGTAGTTCCAATGAGCAGTTCTTC; cdr3_aa: CASSVGSSNEQFF
v_call: TRBV6-5; clone_size: -; d_call: TRBD1; j_call: TRBJ2-7; cdr3_nt: TGTGCCGCCCGTCTGGGGCCAGGGGGCGAGCAGTACTTC; cdr3_aa: CAARLGPGGEQYF
v_call: TRBV7-3; clone_size: few; d_call: -; j_call: TRBJ1-6; cdr3_nt: TGTGCCAGCAGCTCCGCAAGCAGGGCTAATTCACCCCTCCACTTT; cdr3_aa: CASSSASRANSPLHF
v_call: TRBV4-1; clone_size: -; d_call: -; j_call: TRBJ1-5; cdr3_nt: TGCGCCAGCAGCCAAGAATACGGAGGTGGCAATCAGCCCCAGCATTTT; cdr3_aa: CASSQEYGGGNQPQHF
v_call: TRBV4-1; clone_size: -; d_call: -; j_call: TRBJ2-1; cdr3_nt: TGCGCCAGCAGCCAAGTGCGAGGGCTCGGATACAATGAGCAGTTCTTC; cdr3_aa: CASSQVRGLGYNEQFF
v_call: TRBV5-6; clone_size: once; d_call: -; j_call: TRBJ1-5; cdr3_nt: TGTGCCAGCAGCTTGACAGGGACCCGTCAGCCCCAGCATTTT; cdr3_aa: CASSLTGTRQPQHF
v_call: TRBV5-1; clone_size: once; d_call: TRBD2; j_call: TRBJ2-2; cdr3_nt: TGCGCCAGCAGCTTGGCCGGGACTAGCGGGAGAGCGAACACCGGGGAGCTGTTTTTT; cdr3_aa: CASSLAGTSGRANTGELFF
v_call: TRBV7-2; clone_size: -; d_call: -; j_call: TRBJ2-1; cdr3_nt: TGTGCCAGCAGCCACCGGGACTGGTACTACAATGAGCAGTTCTTC; cdr3_aa: CASSHRDWYYNEQFF
v_call: TRBV19; clone_size: -; d_call: TRBD1; j_call: TRBJ1-5; cdr3_nt: TGTGCCAGTAAACCCGGGACAGGGGTTGAACAGCCCCAGCATTTT; cdr3_aa: CASKPGTGVEQPQHF
v_call: TRBV29-1; clone_size: -; d_call: -; j_call: TRBJ1-5; cdr3_nt: TGCAGCGTGTCGTTCCAGGGGCCGGGCAATCAGCCCCAGCATTTT; cdr3_aa: CSVSFQGPGNQPQHF
v_call: TRBV5-4; clone_size: -; d_call: TRBD1; j_call: TRBJ1-4; cdr3_nt: TGTGCCAGCAGCCGGGACAGGGTCGGTGAAAAACTGTTTTTT; cdr3_aa: CASSRDRVGEKLFF
v_call: TRBV4-2; clone_size: -; d_call: -; j_call: TRBJ1-1; cdr3_nt: TGTGCCAGCAGCCCCCAAGAGGGAGGGAGCACTGAAGCTTTCTTT; cdr3_aa: CASSPQEGGSTEAFF
v_call: TRBV11-1; clone_size: -; d_call: -; j_call: TRBJ2-7; cdr3_nt: TGTGCCAGCAGCTCCAACTACGAGCAGTACTTC; cdr3_aa: CASSSNYEQYF